This entry lists 28 T cell receptor beta chains sequenced from one sample in a study of beta chain features in type 1 diabetes. The authors reverse transcribed all of the isolated RNA, so sequencing captured expressed TCRB transcripts. Data came from immunoSEQ multiplex PCR; TCRdb stores just in-frame clones and leaves some out. The table includes around 160,000 clones, 7% to 9.5% detected once. Overall study results and limits: Within each of all four CD4+ subsets, Type 1 diabetes patients had TCRB CDR3s that were moderately but significantly shorter.

Antigens for these TCRs are unknown. Sequenced: central memory CD4+ T cells from blood. These receptors all come from a woman in her twenties or thirties with type 1 diabetes.

This clone was counted a few times. The chain combines TRBV30 with TRBJ1-2; no reliable D call. The CDR3 has 14 residues. CDR1 GTSNPN and CDR2 SVGIG come from the germline V gene (reference sequence). The V gene lost 8 bases and the J gene lost 2 bases, with 18 bases spanning the gap. The CDR3 DNA sequence: TGTGCCCGGACGGGGTTTGCCCCCAACTATGGCTACACCTTC. It encodes CARTGFAPNYGYTF.

V is TRBV4-1 and J is TRBJ1-1; D unresolved. The V and J ends lost 4 bases and 6 bases respectively, with 18 bases between them. Looked up from germline, CDR1 is MGHRA and CDR2 is YSYEKL. The CDR3 extends over 15 amino acids. The CDR3 DNA follows: TGCGCCAGCAGCCGAAAGGGAGAAGGGTTCTCTGAAGCTTTCTTT. Its protein is CASSRKGEGFSEAFF.

The V gene is TRBV10-3, the J gene TRBJ2-3; weak D call: TRBD2 (6 bases). CDR1 ENHRY and CDR2 SYGVKD come from the germline V gene. The CDR3 extends over 14 amino acids. V was pared by 6 bases and J by 1 base, with 11 bases between. CDR3 sequence: CAISDGTGTDTQYF. In nucleotides, the CDR3 is TGTGCCATCAGCGACGGGACTGGCACAGATACGCAGTATTTT.

This clone was counted between two and nine times. This sequence joins TRBV7-9 and TRBJ1-1, with D unclear. CDR1 and CDR2 (germline): SEHNR, FQNEAQ (reference sequence). The length of the CDR3 is 10 residues. V was clipped by 8 bases and J by 8 bases, with 9 bases between them. Here the CDR3 reads CASARQEAFF. As DNA, the CDR3 is TGTGCCAGCGCACGCCAGGAAGCTTTCTTT.

The chain joins TRBV27 to TRBJ2-1, with D possibly matching TRBD2 (5 bases). Trimming took 1 base from V and 0 from J, leaving 7 bases between them. Looked up from germline, CDR1 is MNHEY and CDR2 is SMNVEV (reference sequence). The CDR3 is 15 residues long. CDR3 residues: CASSLLALSYNEQFF. The CDR3, as DNA: TGTGCCAGCAGTTTATTAGCGCTCTCCTACAATGAGCAGTTCTTC.

This clone appeared a few times. The V and J genes are TRBV18 and TRBJ2-3; D remains unclear. The CDR3 length is 12 residues. Germline V CDR1 and CDR2: KGHSH, LQKENI. V lost 2 bases and J lost 10, with 10 bases in between. The chain's CDR3 is CASSPANRAQYF. The DNA of the CDR3 is TGTGCCAGCTCACCAGCCAACCGGGCGCAGTATTTT.

This sequence joins TRBV6-6 and TRBJ2-7; TRBD1 is a possible D gene (6 bases). Germline V lookup: CDR1 MNHNY, CDR2 SVGAGI (reference sequence). There are 14 residues in the CDR3. V lost 7 bases and J 1 base, leaving 14 bases between the germline ends. The CDR3 DNA follows: TGTGCCAGCACCGAACAGGGTGTGTCCTACGAGCAGTACTTC. This codes for CASTEQGVSYEQYF.

The chain recombines TRBV19 with TRBJ1-5; tentative D call: TRBD1 (6 bases). CDR1 and CDR2 (germline): LNHDA, SQIVND (reference sequence). The CDR3 is made up of 14 amino acids. V was shortened by 3 bases and J by 6 bases, with 12 bases between the two germline ends. CDR3 coding DNA: TGTGCCAGTAGTATTGGCAGGGGAGTTCAGCCCCAGCATTTT. This codes for CASSIGRGVQPQHF.

J is TRBJ2-2 and V is TRBV9, with 8 nucleotides matching TRBD2. The CDR3 totals 16 residues. Germline CDR1 SGDLS, CDR2 YYNGEE. Trimming at V came to 0 bases and at J to 1 base, leaving 2 bases not matched to a gene. CDR3 loop: CASSVALAGNTGELFF. The CDR3, as DNA: TGTGCCAGCAGCGTAGCCCTAGCGGGGAACACCGGGGAGCTGTTTTTT.

V is TRBV5-4 and J is TRBJ2-3; D unresolved. The germline V gene has CDR1 SGHNT and CDR2 YYREEE (reference sequence). V was pared by 4 bases and J by 3 bases, with 18 bases between. This CDR3 contains 16 residues. The CDR3 reads CASSHASDGETDTQYF. CDR3 in DNA: TGTGCCAGCAGCCATGCGAGCGATGGTGAAACAGATACGCAGTATTTT.

This clone was seen only a few times. The V gene is TRBV4-2, the J gene TRBJ2-1; 13 nucleotides match TRBD2. The J segment lost 0 bases and the V segment lost 4 bases, leaving 9 bases of the junction unmatched. The CDR3 spans 19 residues. Per the germline V gene, CDR1 is LGHNA and CDR2 is YNFKEQ. CDR3 DNA sequence: TGTGCCAGCAGCCTAGAAGGGACTAGCGGGACGAGCTCCTACAATGAGCAGTTCTTC. Translated: CASSLEGTSGTSSYNEQFF.

This clone has a handful of counts. At one boundary the junction diverges from the germline segment, which might be a read error. The chain links TRBV7-3 to TRBJ1-1, with 8 bases fitting TRBD1. The V gene's germline CDR1 is SGHTA and CDR2 FQGTGA. The CDR3 extends over 16 amino acids. CDR3 region: CASSPRQGIMNTEAFF. DNA for the CDR3: TGCGCCAGCAGCCCCAGACAGGGGATAATGAACACTGAAGCTTTCTTT.

The chain carries TRBV7-9 and TRBJ2-2; 7 nucleotides agree with TRBD1. Germline loops: CDR1 SEHNR, CDR2 FQNEAQ (reference sequence). Germline trimming cut 1 base from V and 2 bases from J; bases unmatched to any gene: 4. The CDR3 has 16 amino acids. The CDR3 sequence is CASSLVWDRNTGELFF. The CDR3 DNA sequence: TGTGCCAGCAGCTTAGTATGGGACAGAAACACCGGGGAGCTGTTTTTT.

The table lists this clone with many counts. The chain links TRBV7-9 to TRBJ2-3; perhaps TRBD2 as D (6 bases). The germline gives CDR1 SEHNR, CDR2 FQNEAQ (reference sequence). CDR3 length: 13 amino acids. The CDR3 nucleotides read TGTGTCGGTCTAGCGAGCGTCGGAGATACGCAGTATTTT. Its protein is CVGLASVGDTQYF.

A few counts support this clone. Germline is not matched at one junction end, which may reflect a read error. V is TRBV7-7 and J is TRBJ2-7; TRBD2 agrees at 8 bases. Germline V gene sequence: CDR1 SSHAT, CDR2 FNYEAQ (reference sequence). This CDR3 spans 13 amino acids. The CDR3 protein is CASSLGREDEQYF. CDR3 DNA: TGTGCTAGCAGCTTGGGGCGGGAGGACGAGCAGTACTTC.

This chain uses TRBV7-8 with TRBJ2-1; 14 bases are a match to TRBD2. The V segment lost 6 bases and the J segment 0 bases; nucleotides outside the gene matches: 16. Germline lookup yields CDR1 SGHVS and CDR2 FQNEAQ. The CDR3 covers 21 residues. CDR3 sequence reads: CASSFLRLTSGRATSYNEQFF. The CDR3 nucleotides are TGTGCCAGCAGTTTTTTGCGCTTGACTAGCGGGAGGGCCACCTCCTACAATGAGCAGTTCTTC.

This chain uses TRBV5-1 with TRBJ1-1; 8 nucleotides line up with TRBD1. The CDR3 consists of 14 residues. Germline V gene data show CDR1 as SGHRS and CDR2 as YFSETQ. The junction had 6 bases not matched to a gene; V was cut back by 3 bases and J by 5 bases. Here the CDR3 DNA reads TGCGCCAGCAGCTCAGACAGGGGAGGAACTGAAGCTTTCTTT. Translating it yields CASSSDRGGTEAFF.

This clone appeared a few times. The genes are TRBV18 and TRBJ2-1, with 10 nucleotides matching TRBD1. Looked up from germline, CDR1 is KGHSH and CDR2 is LQKENI. The CDR3 has 17 amino acids. V dropped 0 bases and J dropped 5; count of bases not matched to a gene: 7. CDR3 coding DNA: TGTGCCAGCTCACCACCGGGTTCTGGACAGGGGGACAATGAGCAGTTCTTC. The encoded protein is CASSPPGSGQGDNEQFF.

The sample holds a few counts of this clone. V gene TRBV18 combines with J gene TRBJ1-1; TRBD1 is a possible D gene (5 bases). The ends were cut back, 6 bases at V and 5 bases at J, with 22 bases in the middle. Germline lookup yields CDR1 KGHSH and CDR2 LQKENI. The CDR3 is 16 residues long. CDR3 nucleotides: TGTGCCAGCTCTGAGTACGCGATCGGAGGGGATACTGAAGCTTTCTTT. Translating it yields CASSEYAIGGDTEAFF.

This clone was seen a few times. Mismatch with germline at one junction end may stem from a read error. The chain recombines TRBV7-7 with TRBJ2-6; no reliable D call. Germline loops: CDR1 SSHAT, CDR2 FNYEAQ (reference sequence). The CDR3 contains 15 residues. The CDR3 region has the DNA TGTGCTAGCAGCTCCGACAACTCTGGGGCCAACGTCCTGACTTTC. Encoded protein: CASSSDNSGANVLTF.

V and J are TRBV6-6 and TRBJ2-2; D unclear. Germline V gene lookup returns CDR1 MNHNY and CDR2 SVGAGI (reference sequence). V lost 6 bases and J 5 bases, leaving 10 bases between the germline ends. This CDR3 contains 13 residues. CDR3 bases: TGTGCCAGCAGATTAGGAGTGACCGGGGAGCTGTTTTTT. It codes for CASRLGVTGELFF.

This clone was observed a few times. The rearrangement uses TRBV5-1 and TRBJ1-1; D may be TRBD1 (5 bases). Germline V CDR1 and CDR2: SGHRS, YFSETQ. The CDR3 runs to 14 residues. The V gene lost 8 bases and the J gene lost 0 bases, with 14 bases spanning the gap. CDR3 loop: CASGTGTLNTEAFF. CDR3 sequence (DNA): TGCGCCAGTGGTACCGGGACTTTGAACACTGAAGCTTTCTTT.

This clone occurred a few times. This rearrangement joins TRBV29-1 to TRBJ2-1; a possible D gene is TRBD2 (5 bases). The CDR3 has 13 amino acids. Germline V gene lookup returns CDR1 SQVTM and CDR2 ANQGSEA. V lost 2 bases and J lost 6, with 11 bases in between. The CDR3 DNA is TGCAGCGTTGAAAAGAGGCTAGCCAATGAGCAGTTCTTC. Translation: CSVEKRLANEQFF.

The chain carries TRBV19 and TRBJ1-2; 11 bases are a match to TRBD1. The CDR3 sequence is 14 residues long. Per the germline V gene, CDR1 is LNHDA and CDR2 is SQIVND (reference sequence). The ends lost 7 bases at V and 5 bases at J; junction bases unmatched: 6. CDR3 loop: CASIPDRGPYGYTF. The CDR3 DNA follows: TGTGCCAGTATTCCGGACAGGGGGCCATATGGCTACACCTTC.

This chain joins TRBV7-2 and TRBJ2-7; 7 nucleotides match TRBD2. With 4 bases clipped from V and 2 bases from J, the junction kept 17 bases outside the gene matches. The CDR3 consists of 18 residues. Germline V gene sequence: CDR1 SGHTA, CDR2 FQGNSA. CDR3 amino acids: CASSSPRAMGTNPYEQYF. The DNA for the CDR3 is TGTGCCAGCAGCTCCCCCCGTGCTATGGGGACTAACCCCTACGAGCAGTACTTC. The full variable domain, completed using reference TRBV7-2 and TRBJ2-7, is GAGVSQSPSNKVTEKGKDVELRCDPISGHTALYWYRQSLGQGLEFLIYFQGNSAPDKSGLPSDRFSAERTGGSVSTLTIQRTQQEDSAVYLCASSSPRAMGTNPYEQYFGPGTRLTVT.

This sequence joins TRBV30 and TRBJ1-5, with 7 bases lining up with TRBD1. Trimming at V came to 1 base and at J to 4 bases, leaving 4 bases not matched to a gene. Germline values: CDR1 GTSNPN, CDR2 SVGIG (reference sequence). CDR3 size: 14 residues. Here the CDR3 DNA reads TGTGCCTGGAGTGCCGGGACAGAAAATCAGCCCCAGCATTTT. Its translation: CAWSAGTENQPQHF.

This chain uses TRBV5-1 with TRBJ1-5; D perhaps matches TRBD1 (5 bases). V shed 4 bases and J shed 4 bases, with 12 bases lying between them. The CDR3 totals 14 residues. Germline V gene data show CDR1 as SGHRS and CDR2 as YFSETQ. CDR3 coding DNA: TGCGCCAGCAGCAGCTCCGGGGGAAATCAGCCCCAGCATTTT. Translation: CASSSSGGNQPQHF. Complete variable domain (other parts from reference TRBV5-1 and TRBJ1-5): KAGVTQTPRYLIKTRGQQVTLSCSPISGHRSVSWYQQTPGQGLQFLFEYFSETQRNKGNFPGRFSGRQFSNSRSEMNVSTLELGDSALYLCASSSSGGNQPQHFGDGTRLSIL.

This clone was counted between two and nine times. This sequence joins TRBV18 and TRBJ2-5; possibly TRBD2 for D (5 bases). V was trimmed by 6 bases and J by 2 bases, leaving 10 bases between them. Per the germline V gene, CDR1 is KGHSH and CDR2 is LQKENI. CDR3 length: 13 residues. CDR3 sequence (DNA): TGTGCCAGCTCGGGAGCCGAGCAAGAGACCCAGTACTTC. Amino acid sequence: CASSGAEQETQYF.